This T cell receptor beta chain derives from a study of T-cell reconstitution after alpha-beta-depleted transplantation in children. Unique molecular identifiers were used to barcode this TCRbeta library. TCRdb used MiXCR to reprocess the PCR reads, holding one entry per CDR3 protein. The sample has some 830,000 distinct CDR3 sequences; roughly 16% are singletons. Regarding the study as a whole: T-cell counts and diversity at one year following transplant were attributed mainly to newly produced T cells. About two months after transplant, alpha-beta T cells reportedly came from several hundred expanded graft clones. Some patients' high day-60 TCRbeta diversity was traced to surviving recipient T cells and thymic progenitors.

Trimming cost V 3 bases and J 3 bases, with 8 bases left between them. There are 12 residues in the CDR3. Germline V gives CDR1 DFQATT, CDR2 SNEGSKA (reference sequence). With respect to this clonotype: Its specificity is unknown.

This sequence originates from a male patient aged 10-17 years who had a stem cell transplant for acute lymphoblastic leukemia, so the T cells may come from the graft donor. This specimen was PBMCs, mostly from graft donor cells, taken 360 days after TCRalphabeta/CD19-depleted stem cell transplant. The rearrangement links TRBV20-1 to TRBJ2-5; D unresolved. CDR3 residues: CSARKMEETQYF. The CDR3 nucleotides read TGCAGTGCTAGGAAAATGGAAGAGACCCAGTACTTC.